This passage covers 9 T cell receptor beta chains from one sample sequenced in a study of T-cell reconstitution after alpha-beta-depleted transplantation in children. Preparation of the TCRbeta library involved a method that used unique molecular identifiers. TCRdb reprocessed the PCR reads via MiXCR and lists one record per CDR3 protein. The data show fewer than 750,000 distinct CDR3 sequences, 27% seen once. The sequencing used PBMCs, collected before TCRalphabeta/CD19-depleted stem cell transplant. These receptors were collected from a boy in the first two years of life with Wiskott-Aldrich syndrome, due to receive a stem cell transplant.

This clonotype was recorded a few times. The rearrangement joins TRBV3-1 to TRBJ2-5; the match to TRBD2 covers 9 bases. The V gene's germline CDR1 is LGHDT and CDR2 YNNKEL (reference sequence). CDR3 length: 12 residues. J was trimmed by 4 bases and V by 10 bases; bases with no gene match: 4. This CDR3 reads CATLAGAETQYF. The CDR3, as DNA: TGTGCCACCTTAGCGGGAGCAGAGACCCAGTACTTC.

The V call is TRBV5-1, the J call TRBJ2-1; TRBD2 matches 10 bases. The V segment lost 2 bases and the J segment 5 bases; nucleotides outside the gene matches: 4. This CDR3 region has 15 residues. Germline V gene sequence: CDR1 SGHRS, CDR2 YFSETQ. Here the CDR3 DNA reads TGCGCCAGCAGCTTTCTAGCGGGAGTGAACAATGAGCAGTTCTTC. It yields the protein CASSFLAGVNNEQFF.

The chain couples TRBV28 to TRBJ1-5; TRBD1 matches 9 bases. The CDR3 consists of 15 residues. The germline V gene encodes CDR1 MDHEN and CDR2 SYDVKM. Trimming at V came to 3 bases and at J to 6 bases, leaving 6 bases not matched to a gene. The CDR3 protein is CASSFSGTGTQPQHF. The CDR3 coding sequence is TGTGCCAGCAGTTTTTCCGGGACAGGGACTCAGCCCCAGCATTTT.

The chain employs TRBV6-5 and TRBJ2-3, with D perhaps matching TRBD2 (5 bases). This CDR3 has 15 residues. Trimming took 2 bases from V and 0 from J, leaving 9 bases between them. Germline loops: CDR1 MNHEY, CDR2 SVGAGI. The CDR3 sequence: CASSYGRGSTDTQYF. CDR3 DNA sequence: TGTGCCAGCAGTTACGGTCGCGGGAGCACAGATACGCAGTATTTT.

This clonotype was found a few times. The chain carries TRBV10-3 and TRBJ2-7; D assignment may be TRBD1 or TRBD2 (6 bases each). CDR1 and CDR2 from the germline V gene are ENHRY and SYGVKD. The CDR3 consists of 14 residues. Deletions cut 6 bases from V and 4 bases from J, with 16 bases between. Here the CDR3 DNA reads TGTGCCATCAGGGGGGGCGGGACATCTTACGAGCAGTACTTC. It encodes CAIRGGGTSYEQYF.

This clonotype was seen only a few times. V is TRBV5-1 and J is TRBJ1-1; TRBD1 might be the D (5 bases). Trimming shortened V by 4 bases and J by 4 bases, and 14 bases separated the two germline ends. CDR3 length: 14 amino acids. Per germline, CDR1 SGHRS and CDR2 YFSETQ. This CDR3 reads CASSLRRGATEAFF. The DNA of the CDR3 is TGCGCCAGCAGCCTGAGGAGGGGTGCCACTGAAGCTTTCTTT.

This rearrangement joins TRBV10-3 to TRBJ2-2; D is ambiguous. Germline CDR1 is ENHRY and CDR2 is SYGVKD. V lost 9 bases and J lost 1, with 12 bases in between. The CDR3 extends over 14 amino acids. In DNA, the CDR3 is TGTGCCATATCCGGTGACTTGAACACCGGGGAGCTGTTTTTT. Translating gives CAISGDLNTGELFF.

The rearrangement joins TRBV27 to TRBJ1-2; 9 bases are a match to TRBD1. The CDR3 has 14 amino acids. Germline lookup yields CDR1 MNHEY and CDR2 SMNVEV (reference sequence). J was trimmed by 4 bases and V by 3 bases; bases with no gene match: 3. The CDR3 bases are TGTGCCAGCAGTTTCCTGGGACAGGGCTATGGCTACACCTTC. Protein sequence: CASSFLGQGYGYTF.

The chain joins TRBV5-1 to TRBJ2-1, with a weak D call TRBD2 (5 bases). Germline CDR1 SGHRS, CDR2 YFSETQ. The CDR3 has 14 residues. V lost 1 base and J lost 7, with 12 bases in between. CDR3 in DNA: TGCGCCAGCAGCTTGTTACCGGGGTTTAATGAGCAGTTCTTC. Residues: CASSLLPGFNEQFF.